The next 20 T cell receptor beta chains were all read from a single sample in a study of T cells in Graves' hyperthyroidism and ophthalmopathy. Researchers amplified the TCR beta CDR3 regions from RNA transcripts. Primed by the HTBI set, a first-round RT-PCR was run on the TCR CDR3. TCRdb reprocessed the multiplex PCR reads via MiXCR and lists one record per CDR3 protein. The sample has about 290,000 distinct CDR3 sequences, approximately 15% seen once. Material: blood. The source is a woman in her thirties or forties with Graves' hyperthyroidism.

About this clonotype itself: A much larger clone lies one base from this, so it may be a read error. This sequence joins TRBV5-1 and TRBJ2-3; TRBD2 matches 12 bases. This CDR3 contains 17 residues. Germline CDR1 is SGHRS and CDR2 is YFSETQ. CDR3 sequence (DNA): TGCGCCAGCAGCTCCGCCTTGACTAGCGGGAGACCAGATACGCAGGATTTT. Translating it yields CASSSALTSGRPDTQDF.

This clonotype was picked up many times. V usage is TRBV2 and J usage is TRBJ1-3; D is possibly TRBD1 (5 bases). Germline lookup yields CDR1 SNHLY and CDR2 FYNNEI. The ends were cut back, 3 bases at V and 7 bases at J, with 13 bases in the middle. This CDR3 is 14 amino acids long. The CDR3 spells CASSDGRVVNTIYF. CDR3 bases: TGTGCCAGCAGTGACGGCAGGGTGGTCAACACCATATATTTT.

This clonotype has at least ten counts. The chain couples TRBV24-1 to TRBJ1-1, with TRBD1 as a possible D gene (6 bases). V gave up 0 bases and J gave up 9 bases, with 7 bases separating them. This CDR3 contains 12 residues. CDR1 and CDR2 from the germline V gene are KGHDR and SFDVKD. The CDR3 DNA is TGTGCCACCAGTGATTTGACAGGGAAAGCTTTCTTT. It translates to CATSDLTGKAFF.

The CDR3 loop reads CAIRGDWDEQYF. The CDR3 bases are TGTGCCATCAGGGGGGACTGGGACGAGCAGTACTTC. The rearrangement links TRBV10-3 to TRBJ2-7; D is perhaps TRBD2 (6 bases). In germline, CDR1 is ENHRY, CDR2 SYGVKD. Trimming left V 6 bases short and J 5 bases short, with 11 bases between. The CDR3 runs to 12 residues.

This clonotype was observed a handful of times. The rearrangement uses TRBV11-3 and TRBJ2-5; no clear D gene. The germline gives CDR1 SGHNT, CDR2 YENEEA. The CDR3 spans 15 residues. V lost 4 bases, J lost 2 bases, and 14 bases lay in between. This CDR3 reads CASSSVGVEQETQYF. CDR3 coding DNA: TGTGCCAGCAGCTCCGTAGGAGTGGAACAAGAGACCCAGTACTTC.

V usage is TRBV20-1 and J usage is TRBJ2-7; 9 nucleotides agree with TRBD2. The CDR3 covers 15 residues. Germline V gene data show CDR1 as DFQATT and CDR2 as SNEGSKA (reference sequence). V gave up 6 bases and J gave up 3 bases; unmatched junction bases: 12. CDR3 sequence reads: CSAPNLLAGFYEQYF. The CDR3 DNA is TGCAGTGCCCCGAACCTTCTAGCGGGATTCTACGAGCAGTACTTC.

This clonotype appeared many times. The genes are TRBV2 and TRBJ1-6; D is uncertain. There are 14 residues in the CDR3. Deletions cut 6 bases from V and 5 bases from J, with 11 bases between. Germline V gene lookup returns CDR1 SNHLY and CDR2 FYNNEI. CDR3 DNA sequence: TGTGCCAGCAGCGAGCGGACCCATAATTCACCCCTCCACTTT. Encoded protein: CASSERTHNSPLHF. The full variable domain, in which reference TRBV2 and TRBJ1-6 provide the parts outside the CDR3, is EPEVTQTPSHQVTQMGQEVILRCVPISNHLYFYWYRQILGQKVEFLVSFYNNEISEKSEIFDDQFSVERPDGSNFTLKIRSTKLEDSAMYFCASSERTHNSPLHFGNGTRLTVT.

This clonotype was found many times. This chain connects TRBV2 to TRBJ1-5; D call uncertain. This CDR3 is built from 14 residues. Trimming took 0 bases from V and 11 from J, leaving 14 bases between them. CDR1 is SNHLY and CDR2 is FYNNEI in the germline V gene. CDR3: CASSEAPAGLSQHF. The CDR3 DNA sequence: TGTGCCAGCAGTGAAGCGCCAGCGGGTCTGTCCCAGCATTTT.

This clonotype appeared many times. This chain uses TRBV7-2 with TRBJ2-3; no firm D call. CDR1 is SGHTA, CDR2 FQGNSA, per germline. V lost 4 bases, J lost 2 bases, and 4 bases lay in between. The CDR3 contains 12 residues. The CDR3 region is CASSSFTDTQYF. The CDR3 DNA sequence: TGTGCCAGCAGCTCTTTCACAGATACGCAGTATTTT. Complete variable domain (other parts from reference TRBV7-2 and TRBJ2-3): GAGVSQSPSNKVTEKGKDVELRCDPISGHTALYWYRQSLGQGLEFLIYFQGNSAPDKSGLPSDRFSAERTGGSVSTLTIQRTQQEDSAVYLCASSSFTDTQYFGPGTRLTVL.

This clonotype was picked up many times. This chain joins TRBV2 and TRBJ2-5; D is unresolved. Germline V CDR1 and CDR2: SNHLY, FYNNEI. The CDR3 runs to 14 residues. Trimming left V 8 bases short and J 5 bases short, with 18 bases between. DNA for the CDR3: TGTGCCAGCCCCCTACAAGGACCCGGGGAGACCCAGTACTTC. Translating it yields CASPLQGPGETQYF.

This clonotype has just a few counts. This chain links TRBV19 with TRBJ1-1; no definite D call. CDR3 length equals 13 residues. V lost 3 bases and J 3 bases, leaving 8 bases between the germline ends. The germline gives CDR1 LNHDA, CDR2 SQIVND (reference sequence). The CDR3 is CASSMGWDTEAFF. The CDR3 coding sequence is TGTGCCAGTAGTATGGGGTGGGACACTGAAGCTTTCTTT.

The chain joins TRBV19 to TRBJ2-2; D assignment may be TRBD1 or TRBD2 (6 bases each). CDR1 and CDR2 from the germline V gene are LNHDA and SQIVND (reference sequence). CDR3 length: 17 amino acids. The V gene lost 5 bases and the J gene lost 5 bases, with 21 bases spanning the gap. The CDR3 bases are TGTGCCAGTAGTTCCTCGAGGGGGGTAAATGGGACCGGGGAGCTGTTTTTT. This translates into CASSSSRGVNGTGELFF.

This clonotype came up a few times. The J gene is TRBJ2-3, the V gene TRBV4-1; D is possibly TRBD1 (6 bases). Germline CDR1 is MGHRA and CDR2 is YSYEKL. CDR3 length equals 16 residues. V lost 4 bases, J lost 9 bases, and 23 bases lay in between. In nucleotides, the CDR3 is TGCGCCAGCAGCCTCCTCTCTCCCCCACAGGGTCAGACGCAGTATTTT. This codes for CASSLLSPPQGQTQYF.

The table lists this clonotype with many counts. The chain recombines TRBV6-1 with TRBJ2-2, with 7 nucleotides matching TRBD1. Germline CDR1 and CDR2: MNHNS and SASEGT. The V segment lost 5 bases and the J segment 7 bases; nucleotides outside the gene matches: 10. The CDR3 totals 15 residues. The CDR3 protein is CASSRDRAPGGELFF. In DNA, the CDR3 is TGTGCCAGCAGTCGCGACAGGGCTCCCGGCGGGGAGCTGTTTTTT.

J is TRBJ2-3 and V is TRBV12-3 or TRBV12-4; D remains ambiguous. With 6 bases removed from V and 6 bases from J, the gap between germline ends came to 25 bases. CDR3 length: 17 amino acids. CDR3 bases: TGTGCCAGCAGCTTACCGCGTGGGGTCGCTCACGGGGATACGCAGTATTTT. It encodes CASSLPRGVAHGDTQYF.

This clonotype was seen ten or more times. This rearrangement joins TRBV4-1 to TRBJ2-5; D possibly corresponds to TRBD1 (5 bases). Deletions cut 1 base from V and 1 base from J, with 13 bases between. Germline-derived CDR1 and CDR2 are MGHRA and YSYEKL. The CDR3 has 16 residues. This chain's CDR3 is CASSQGTRVPQETQYF. CDR3 coding DNA: TGCGCCAGCAGCCAAGGGACAAGGGTCCCCCAAGAGACCCAGTACTTC.

The table lists this clonotype with many counts. V is TRBV29-1 and J is TRBJ1-1; D remains unclear. CDR1 SQVTM and CDR2 ANQGSEA come from the germline V gene. V lost 2 bases and J 0 bases, leaving 4 bases between the germline ends. There are 12 residues in the CDR3. The CDR3 loop reads CSVETMNTEAFF. The CDR3 DNA is TGCAGCGTTGAAACTATGAACACTGAAGCTTTCTTT.

At least ten counts were recorded for this clonotype. The V and J genes are TRBV5-1 and TRBJ2-1; TRBD2 might be the D (5 bases). Trimming left V 3 bases short and J 0 bases short, with 10 bases between. Germline V gives CDR1 SGHRS, CDR2 YFSETQ. The CDR3 loop spans 15 amino acids. The CDR3 region has the DNA TGCGCCAGCAGCTCGACTACGAGCTCCTACAATGAGCAGTTCTTC. Its protein is CASSSTTSSYNEQFF.

This clonotype was detected ten times or more. This sequence joins TRBV12-5 and TRBJ2-5; a possible D gene is TRBD1 (5 bases). The germline gives CDR1 LGHNT, CDR2 FRNRAP. Trimming cost V 4 bases and J 4 bases, with 10 bases left between them. There are 13 residues in the CDR3. The DNA for the CDR3 is TGTGCTAGTGGTTCTTCAGGGATAGAGACCCAGTACTTC. This codes for CASGSSGIETQYF. The whole variable domain, filled in from reference TRBV12-5 and TRBJ2-5, reads DARVTQTPRHKVTEMGQEVTMRCQPILGHNTVFWYRQTMMQGLELLAYFRNRAPLDDSGMPKDRFSAEMPDATLATLKIQPSEPRDSAVYFCASGSSGIETQYFGPGTRLLVL.

The CDR3 DNA reads as TGTGCCAGCAGCTTTAACACCGGGGACACAGATACGCAGTATTTT. Its translation is CASSFNTGDTDTQYF. The chain is built from TRBV7-9 and TRBJ2-3; maybe TRBD2 (5 bases). The V and J ends lost 3 bases and 2 bases respectively, with 12 bases between them. The CDR3 extends over 15 amino acids. CDR1 is SEHNR, CDR2 FQNEAQ, per germline (reference sequence). Full variable domain (missing parts from reference TRBV7-9 and TRBJ2-3): DTGVSQNPRHKITKRGQNVTFRCDPISEHNRLYWYRQTLGQGPEFLTYFQNEAQLEKSRLLSDRFSAERPKGSFSTLEIQRTEQGDSAMYLCASSFNTGDTDTQYFGPGTRLTVL.